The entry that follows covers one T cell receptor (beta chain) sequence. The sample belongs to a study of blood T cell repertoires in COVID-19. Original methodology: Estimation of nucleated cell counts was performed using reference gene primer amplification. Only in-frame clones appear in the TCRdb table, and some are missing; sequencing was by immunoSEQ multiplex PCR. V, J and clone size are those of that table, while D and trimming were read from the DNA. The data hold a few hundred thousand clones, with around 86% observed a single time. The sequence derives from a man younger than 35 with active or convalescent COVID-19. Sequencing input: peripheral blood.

CDR3 sequence: CASSQGRGLQGQFF. The CDR3 region has the DNA TGTGCCAGCAGCCAAGGGCGGGGGCTACAGGGGCAGTTCTTC. V gene TRBV3-1 (or the pseudogene TRBV3-2) combines with J gene TRBJ2-1; D is possibly TRBD2 (7 bases). The CDR3 has 14 residues. Germline loops: CDR1 LGHDT, CDR2 YNNKEL (reference sequence). Trimming took 1 base from V and 12 from J, leaving 16 bases between them.